One sample yielded the 30 T cell receptor beta chains listed below, sequenced in a study of spatial heterogeneity in lung cancer. Findings of the study overall: Counts that tracked tumor mutation counts were those of expanded intratumoral alpha and beta TCRs.

Documented time point: sample taken at primary tumor resection. TCRdb redid the calling of the 5' RACE reads with MiXCR, one entry per CDR3 protein. The sample yields fewer than 25,000 distinct CDR3 sequences, over 4% seen once. These receptors' antigens are unknown. Sequencing used lung tumor tissue, obtained at surgery. These receptors were taken from a male donor with early-stage non-small cell lung cancer.

This clonotype was seen repeatedly, ten times or more. This chain links TRBV7-2 with TRBJ2-1, with D tentatively TRBD2 (5 bases). Germline CDR1 is SGHTA and CDR2 is FQGNSA. V lost 1 base, J lost 4 bases, and 5 bases lay in between. The CDR3 has 13 residues. CDR3 nucleotide sequence: TGTGCCAGCAGCTTAGTAGCGTACAATGAGCAGTTCTTC. Its protein is CASSLVAYNEQFF.

This clonotype was counted many times. The CDR3 loop is CASMGNTEAFF. CDR3 coding DNA: TGCGCCAGCATGGGGAACACTGAAGCTTTCTTT. This chain links TRBV5-1 with TRBJ1-1; D gene ambiguous. V shed 6 bases and J shed 1 base, with 4 bases lying between them. The CDR3 totals 11 residues. The germline CDR1 and CDR2 sequences are SGHRS and YFSETQ.

This clonotype was counted ten times or more. This sequence joins TRBV11-2 and TRBJ2-7; D is undetermined. The CDR3 totals 13 residues. Germline V gene lookup returns CDR1 SGHAT and CDR2 FQNNGV. Between the trimmed V and J ends, which lost 4 bases and 0 bases, there was a span of 7 bases. In nucleotides, the CDR3 is TGTGCCAGCAGCTACTTTAGCTCCTACGAGCAGTACTTC. Translated: CASSYFSSYEQYF. The full variable domain, in which reference TRBV11-2 and TRBJ2-7 provide the parts outside the CDR3, is EAGVAQSPRYKIIEKRQSVAFWCNPISGHATLYWYQQILGQGPKLLIQFQNNGVVDDSQLPKDRFSAERLKGVDSTLKIQPAKLEDSAVYLCASSYFSSYEQYFGPGTRLTVT.

The sample holds many counts of this clonotype. The chain combines TRBV6-6 with TRBJ2-1, with 11 bases matching TRBD2. The J segment lost 2 bases and the V segment lost 2 bases, leaving 11 bases of the junction unmatched. Germline V CDR1 and CDR2: MNHNY, SVGAGI (reference sequence). The length of the CDR3 is 19 residues. CDR3 residues: CASSYATPILAGAYNEQFF. The CDR3 bases are TGTGCCAGCAGTTACGCTACACCCATACTAGCGGGGGCCTACAATGAGCAGTTCTTC.

This clonotype was seen repeatedly, ten times or more. The V gene is TRBV20-1, the J gene TRBJ2-2, with D tentatively TRBD1 or TRBD2 (6 bases each). CDR3 length: 13 residues. CDR1 and CDR2 from the germline V gene are DFQATT and SNEGSKA (reference sequence). Trimming removed 6 bases from V and 8 bases from J, with 16 bases in between. The chain's CDR3 is CSAWRGYPGELFF. DNA for the CDR3: TGCAGTGCATGGAGGGGGTACCCTGGGGAGCTGTTTTTT.

This clonotype showed up many times. This rearrangement joins TRBV29-1 to TRBJ2-7; 7 bases line up with TRBD1. The CDR3 covers 15 residues. The junction had 9 bases not matched to a gene; V was cut back by 4 bases and J by 0 bases. The germline V gene has CDR1 SQVTM and CDR2 ANQGSEA. This chain's CDR3 is CSVGDSGTDSYEQYF. In nucleotides, the CDR3 is TGCAGCGTTGGTGACTCCGGGACAGACTCCTACGAGCAGTACTTC.

Ten or more counts support this clonotype. The V and J genes are TRBV2 and TRBJ2-7; TRBD2 is a possible D gene (6 bases). Trimming cost V 4 bases and J 6 bases, with 13 bases left between them. Germline V gives CDR1 SNHLY, CDR2 FYNNEI. CDR3 size: 13 residues. The CDR3 is CASSGQGGAEQYF. The CDR3 DNA reads as TGTGCCAGCAGTGGCCAAGGAGGGGCCGAGCAGTACTTC.

The rearrangement uses TRBV24-1 and TRBJ2-5; TRBD1 or TRBD2 may be the D gene (5 bases each). CDR1 KGHDR and CDR2 SFDVKD come from the germline V gene. Trimming left V 0 bases short and J 1 base short, with 11 bases between. The CDR3 is 16 amino acids. The chain's CDR3 is CATSDLQTGAQETQYF. The CDR3 DNA sequence: TGTGCCACCAGTGATTTGCAAACCGGGGCCCAAGAGACCCAGTACTTC.

This clonotype was recorded many times. This chain connects TRBV5-1 to TRBJ2-1; a weak D match, TRBD2 (6 bases). Germline V CDR1 and CDR2: SGHRS, YFSETQ. The CDR3 contains 15 residues. V lost 7 bases to trimming and J lost 3 bases, with 17 bases between them. The CDR3 coding sequence is TGCGCCAGCGGGCTATTTACCGGGAGCTACAATGAGCAGTTCTTC. Amino acid sequence: CASGLFTGSYNEQFF.

The chain uses TRBV7-9 and TRBJ2-6, with D uncertain. Trimming left V 6 bases short and J 0 bases short, with 3 bases between. The CDR3 consists of 13 residues. Germline V gene sequence: CDR1 SEHNR, CDR2 FQNEAQ (reference sequence). CDR3 sequence reads: CASSDSGANVLTF. The CDR3, as DNA: TGTGCCAGCAGTGACTCTGGGGCCAACGTCCTGACTTTC. Full variable domain (rest looked up from reference TRBV7-9 and TRBJ2-6): DTGVSQNPRHKITKRGQNVTFRCDPISEHNRLYWYRQTLGQGPEFLTYFQNEAQLEKSRLLSDRFSAERPKGSFSTLEIQRTEQGDSAMYLCASSDSGANVLTFGAGSRLTVL.

This clonotype was recorded at least ten times. J is TRBJ2-1 and V is TRBV6-1; 10 bases align to TRBD2. The CDR3 covers 15 residues. After removal of 4 bases from V and 7 bases from J, the junction contained 7 bases not matched to a gene. In germline, CDR1 is MNHNS, CDR2 SASEGT. Here the CDR3 reads CASSAGLANRNEQFF. CDR3 coding DNA: TGTGCCAGCAGTGCGGGACTAGCGAACAGAAATGAGCAGTTCTTC.

In this sample, this clonotype turned up many times. The chain carries TRBV3-1 and TRBJ1-1; D not certain. The CDR3 runs to 13 residues. Germline V gene sequence: CDR1 LGHDT, CDR2 YNNKEL (reference sequence). Trimming took off 6 bases at V and 3 bases at J, with 11 bases between the two ends. The DNA of the CDR3 is TGTGCCAGCAGTCGAAGGTGGGACACTGAAGCTTTCTTT. Translating gives CASSRRWDTEAFF.

This clonotype was detected only a few times. The V gene is TRBV6-2 or TRBV6-3, the J gene TRBJ2-2; 10 nucleotides match TRBD2. CDR1 is MNHEY, CDR2 SVGEGT, per germline. The ends lost 8 bases at V and 5 bases at J; junction bases unmatched: 8. The CDR3 has 15 amino acids. DNA for the CDR3: TGTGCCAGCCGACGTAGCGGGGGGCGGACCGGGGAGCTGTTTTTT. Translating gives CASRRSGGRTGELFF.

This clonotype was observed a few times. This sequence joins TRBV10-3 and TRBJ1-6; TRBD1 matches 10 bases. The CDR3 length is 15 residues. From germline, CDR1 is ENHRY and CDR2 SYGVKD. The ends lost 6 bases at V and 11 bases at J; junction bases unmatched: 10. The CDR3 spells CAIRGDRGVRTPLHF. In DNA, the CDR3 is TGTGCCATCAGGGGGGACAGGGGCGTACGTACACCCCTCCACTTT.

This clonotype was observed at least ten times. The V and J genes are TRBV27 and TRBJ1-1; a possible D gene is TRBD1 (6 bases). Germline loops: CDR1 MNHEY, CDR2 SMNVEV (reference sequence). Trimming took 3 bases from V and 5 from J, leaving 16 bases between them. This CDR3 is 15 amino acids long. The CDR3 DNA follows: TGTGCCAGCAGTTTTTTAGGGGGTTGGCGAACTGAAGCTTTCTTT. It yields the protein CASSFLGGWRTEAFF.

In this sample, this clonotype turned up many times. The chain has TRBV5-1 and TRBJ2-1, with a weak D call TRBD1 (6 bases). Germline loops: CDR1 SGHRS, CDR2 YFSETQ. V was cut by 4 bases and J by 4 bases, with 15 bases left in between. The CDR3 has 15 residues. The CDR3 loop is CASSRGQSRYNEQFF. In DNA form, the CDR3 reads TGCGCCAGCAGCCGGGGACAAAGTCGATACAATGAGCAGTTCTTC.

At least ten counts were recorded for this clonotype. The chain links TRBV29-1 to TRBJ1-2, with 10 bases aligning to TRBD1. There are 12 residues in the CDR3. The germline gives CDR1 SQVTM, CDR2 ANQGSEA. With 7 bases clipped from V and 5 bases from J, the junction kept 4 bases outside the gene matches. CDR3 protein: CSGGQGDYGYTF. The CDR3, as DNA: TGCAGCGGAGGACAGGGGGATTATGGCTACACCTTC.

This clonotype was observed many times. The CDR3 DNA is TGTGCCAGCAGCTCTACCGGTTACCCCTACAATGAGCAGTTCTTC. This sequence encodes CASSSTGYPYNEQFF. This rearrangement joins TRBV7-9 to TRBJ2-1; D not resolved. The CDR3 contains 15 residues. V was trimmed by 4 bases and J by 2 bases, leaving 12 bases between them. Germline V gene sequence: CDR1 SEHNR, CDR2 FQNEAQ (reference sequence).

By frequency in the sample, this clonotype is medium-sized (0.01 to 0.1%). The chain employs TRBV28 and TRBJ1-1; D may be TRBD1 (5 bases). CDR1 is MDHEN and CDR2 is SYDVKM in the germline V gene. The V gene lost 6 bases and the J gene lost 8 bases, with 22 bases spanning the gap. This CDR3 comprises 15 residues. In DNA, the CDR3 is TGTGCCAGCAGCTCTTCGTCGGGGACTGAGGGGGAAGCTTTCTTT. Residues: CASSSSSGTEGEAFF.

The chain is built from TRBV7-6 and TRBJ2-7; 8 nucleotides align to TRBD1. The J segment lost 4 bases and the V segment lost 1 base, leaving 15 bases of the junction unmatched. The germline V gene has CDR1 SGHVS and CDR2 FNYEAQ. The CDR3 is 18 residues long. As DNA, the CDR3 is TGTGCCAGCAGCTTAGGGGTTCAGGGGGCGGGACCGTCGTACGAGCAGTACTTC. It is translated as CASSLGVQGAGPSYEQYF. The complete variable domain, with remaining parts taken from reference TRBV7-6 and TRBJ2-7, reads GAGVSQSPRYKVTKRGQDVALRCDPISGHVSLYWYRQALGQGPEFLTYFNYEAQQDKSGLPNDRFSAERPEGSISTLTIQRTEQRDSAMYRCASSLGVQGAGPSYEQYFGPGTRLTVT.

This clonotype was picked up many times. The chain carries TRBV5-1 and TRBJ2-7; D may be TRBD1 (5 bases). Trimming left V 2 bases short and J 5 bases short, with 20 bases between. CDR3 length: 16 amino acids. CDR1 is SGHRS, CDR2 YFSETQ, per germline. CDR3 region: CASSFTLGPQGDEQYF. DNA for the CDR3: TGCGCCAGCAGCTTCACTCTCGGGCCCCAGGGCGACGAGCAGTACTTC. Full variable domain (outside the CDR3, taken from reference TRBV5-1 and TRBJ2-7): KAGVTQTPRYLIKTRGQQVTLSCSPISGHRSVSWYQQTPGQGLQFLFEYFSETQRNKGNFPGRFSGRQFSNSRSEMNVSTLELGDSALYLCASSFTLGPQGDEQYFGPGTRLTVT.

The table lists this clonotype with a few counts. The V gene is TRBV5-4, the J gene TRBJ1-6; tentatively, D is TRBD1 (6 bases). Trimming cost V 0 bases and J 7 bases, with 8 bases left between them. The CDR3 has 14 amino acids. CDR1 and CDR2 (germline): SGHNT, YYREEE (reference sequence). CDR3 loop: CASSLVTGNSPLHF. The CDR3 DNA sequence: TGTGCCAGCAGCTTGGTAACAGGGAATTCACCCCTCCACTTT.

This clonotype was observed many times. The chain employs TRBV9 and TRBJ2-5; TRBD2 aligns across 10 bases. V shed 0 bases and J 2 bases; nucleotides not matched to a gene: 4. Per the germline V gene, CDR1 is SGDLS and CDR2 is YYNGEE. The CDR3 covers 16 residues. CDR3 sequence reads: CASSVGVTSGQETQYF. CDR3 sequence (DNA): TGTGCCAGCAGCGTAGGAGTGACTAGCGGGCAAGAGACCCAGTACTTC. The full variable domain, its missing parts supplied by reference TRBV9 and TRBJ2-5, is DSGVTQTPKHLITATGQRVTLRCSPRSGDLSVYWYQQSLDQGLQFLIQYYNGEERAKGNILERFSAQQFPDLHSELNLSSLELGDSALYFCASSVGVTSGQETQYFGPGTRLLVL.

This clonotype is deemed medium-sized. The chain links TRBV9 to TRBJ2-2; possible D gene TRBD1, 5 bases. The V gene's germline CDR1 is SGDLS and CDR2 YYNGEE. This CDR3 is built from 16 residues. Trimming shortened V by 1 base and J by 4 bases, and 14 bases separated the two germline ends. The CDR3 nucleotides are TGTGCCAGCAGCGTAACAGCCAGGGAAGCCACCGGGGAGCTGTTTTTT. This sequence encodes CASSVTAREATGELFF.

This clonotype was seen at least ten times. This chain connects TRBV5-1 to TRBJ2-1; 7 nucleotides align to TRBD2. This CDR3 comprises 14 residues. Germline CDR1 SGHRS, CDR2 YFSETQ. The trim removed 2 bases at V and 8 bases at J, leaving 7 bases unmatched. This chain's CDR3 is CASSFGDYPDEQFF. As DNA, the CDR3 is TGCGCCAGCAGCTTCGGGGACTACCCGGATGAGCAGTTCTTC.

The chain carries TRBV7-2 and TRBJ1-5; TRBD1 might be the D (6 bases). The germline V gene encodes CDR1 SGHTA and CDR2 FQGNSA. Trimming pared 1 base from V and 8 bases from J, leaving 12 bases between. The CDR3 runs 14 residues. The CDR3 region is CASSLGGGGEPQHF. In DNA, the CDR3 is TGTGCCAGCAGCTTAGGCGGGGGCGGAGAGCCCCAGCATTTT.

This clonotype has ten or more counts. This chain connects TRBV11-1 to TRBJ1-1; no clear D. The CDR3 totals 16 residues. V shed 5 bases and J shed 5 bases, with 21 bases lying between them. In germline, CDR1 is SGHAT, CDR2 FQDESV (reference sequence). The CDR3 spells CASSQHIAGLGTEAFF. The CDR3 nucleotides are TGTGCCAGCAGCCAACACATTGCCGGGCTGGGAACTGAAGCTTTCTTT.

This clonotype was recorded many times. The gene calls are TRBV5-1 and TRBJ1-2, with D possibly matching TRBD1 (5 bases). From germline, CDR1 is SGHRS and CDR2 YFSETQ. V was clipped by 2 bases and J by 7 bases, with 15 bases between them. The CDR3 is 14 amino acids. CDR3 residues: CASSFRDQKRGYTF. CDR3 DNA sequence: TGCGCCAGCAGCTTCCGGGACCAAAAGCGTGGCTACACCTTC.

This clonotype was recorded at least ten times. As DNA, the CDR3 is TGTGCCAGCAGCCAGGGGGGCCTTCATGGCTACACCTTC. Protein sequence: CASSQGGLHGYTF. The rearrangement links TRBV7-2 to TRBJ1-2; 7 bases align to TRBD1. The CDR3 consists of 13 residues. Germline-derived CDR1 and CDR2 are SGHTA and FQGNSA. V shed 5 bases, J shed 6 bases, and the junction held 6 bases outside the gene matches.

Many counts were recorded for this clonotype. The J gene is TRBJ1-4, the V gene TRBV6-6; D gene unclear. Germline CDR1 reads MNHNY; CDR2 reads SVGAGI (reference sequence). This CDR3 contains 17 residues. V was shortened by 2 bases and J by 6 bases, with 19 bases between the two germline ends. The CDR3: CASSYAELTRGYEKLFF. The CDR3 DNA is TGTGCCAGCAGTTACGCCGAATTGACCAGAGGATATGAAAAACTGTTTTTT.